These T cell receptor beta chains were read from a single sample in a study of beta chain features in type 1 diabetes. Repertoires were generated with immunoSEQ multiplex PCR, while TCRdb's copy carries only in-frame clones and drops some. The sample has about 620,000 clones; about 14% are singletons. The sequenced sample was naive CD4+ T cells from blood. These receptors all stem from a man between 18 and 35 years old in good health. Both conserved end residues are part of each CDR3. D genes are given only for firm matches. The listing skips clone size in some rows; elsewhere it reads once, few, many or a size class.

clone_size j_call v_call d_call cdr3_aa cdr3_nt
few TRBJ2-7 TRBV27 TRBD2 CASSPLAGGQNSYEQYF TGTGCCAGCAGCCCACTAGCGGGAGGGCAGAATTCCTACGAGCAGTACTTC
. TRBJ2-1 TRBV10-3 . CAISEKSWQGITYNEQFF TGTGCCATCAGTGAAAAGTCGTGGCAGGGGATTACCTACAATGAGCAGTTCTTC
. TRBJ2-3 TRBV10-3 TRBD1 CAIRPDRASTDTQYF TGTGCCATCAGACCTGACAGGGCTAGCACAGATACGCAGTATTTT
few TRBJ2-2 TRBV9 TRBD1 CASSVVGQGKVTGELFF TGTGCCAGCAGCGTAGTGGGACAGGGGAAGGTTACCGGGGAGCTGTTTTTT
few TRBJ2-5 TRBV20-1 . CSAPLVAQYF TGCAGTGCGCCGTTGGTGGCCCAGTACTTC
. TRBJ2-3 TRBV4-1 . CASSRRFPDTQYF TGCGCCAGCAGCCGCAGGTTTCCAGATACGCAGTATTTT
few TRBJ2-1 TRBV12-5 . CASGRLLGQEQFF TGTGCTAGTGGCCGTCTCCTGGGGCAGGAGCAGTTCTTC
few TRBJ2-3 TRBV11-1 TRBD2 CATRLLAGGPSLDTQYF TGTGCCACCCGCCTGTTAGCGGGGGGCCCCTCGCTAGATACGCAGTATTTT
few TRBJ2-2 TRBV5-1 . CASQHGGNTGELFF TGCGCCAGCCAACACGGGGGAAACACCGGGGAGCTGTTTTTT
few TRBJ1-1 TRBV5-4 . CASSPTGNTEAFF TGTGCCAGCAGCCCAACAGGGAACACTGAAGCTTTCTTT
. TRBJ2-7 TRBV27 . CASSLSLWVPYEQYF TGTGCCAGCAGTTTATCGTTGTGGGTCCCCTACGAGCAGTACTTC
. TRBJ2-6 TRBV6-1 TRBD1 CASSKGQAGANVLTF TGTGCCAGCAGTAAAGGACAGGCTGGGGCCAACGTCCTGACTTTC
few TRBJ1-3 TRBV18 . CASSPTPGKTGNTIYF TGTGCCAGCTCACCAACGCCCGGGAAGACTGGAAACACCATATATTTT
few TRBJ1-5 TRBV6-5 . CASWVGALKTQPQHF TGTGCCAGCTGGGTGGGGGCCCTTAAAACCCAGCCCCAGCATTTT
few TRBJ1-1 TRBV2 . CARSTFGNTEAFF TGTGCCAGATCGACATTCGGGAACACTGAAGCTTTCTTT
. TRBJ2-3 TRBV5-4 TRBD1 CASSWSSGTDNTDTQYF TGTGCCAGCAGCTGGAGCTCCGGGACAGATAACACAGATACGCAGTATTTT
. TRBJ1-5 TRBV28 TRBD1 CASSLRTGKGNQPQHF TGTGCCAGCAGTTTGAGGACAGGGAAAGGCAATCAGCCCCAGCATTTT
. TRBJ1-1 TRBV4-2 . CASSQGEGKTEAFF TGTGCCAGCAGCCAAGGCGAGGGGAAGACTGAAGCTTTCTTT
. TRBJ2-7 TRBV7-9 . CASSPDGGGEQYF TGTGCCAGCAGCCCCGACGGGGGAGGCGAGCAGTACTTC
. TRBJ1-1 TRBV30 . CAWDRNTEAFF TGTGCCTGGGACAGGAACACTGAAGCTTTCTTT
few TRBJ2-5 TRBV5-4 . CASSLGLYQETQYF TGTGCCAGCAGCTTGGGATTGTACCAAGAGACCCAGTACTTC
. TRBJ2-3 TRBV15 . CATSRDVADTQYF TGTGCCACCAGCAGAGATGTGGCAGATACGCAGTATTTT
. TRBJ2-3 TRBV5-1 TRBD2 CASSYQRGGTDTQYF TGCGCCAGCAGTTATCAGCGGGGGGGCACAGATACGCAGTATTTT
few TRBJ2-3 TRBV29-1 TRBD1 CSVFGRGSGDTQYF TGCAGCGTTTTTGGCAGGGGGAGCGGAGATACGCAGTATTTT
. TRBJ2-2 TRBV4-2 . CASSQDMERNTGELFF TGTGCCAGCAGCCAAGATATGGAACGGAACACCGGGGAGCTGTTTTTT
. TRBJ2-3 TRBV30 . CAWSPGPHYTDTQYF TGTGCCTGGAGTCCAGGCCCCCATTACACAGATACGCAGTATTTT
few TRBJ1-6 TRBV10-3 TRBD1 CAISESTGVGSPLHF TGTGCCATCAGTGAGTCGACAGGGGTGGGATCACCCCTCCACTTT